Described below is a single TCR beta chain sequence and its context. Its target is not known. The ends lost 3 bases at V and 2 bases at J; junction bases unmatched: 12. In germline, CDR1 is KGHSH, CDR2 LQKENI. This CDR3 region has 18 residues. The data stem from a study of cytomegalovirus exposure and HLA in healthy donors. Profiling relied on immunoSEQ multiplex PCR, and the TCRdb table lists in-frame clones only, not all of them. This sample has some 76,000 clones, with approximately 94% found just once. Study-wide findings and caveats: CMV antigen specificity was confirmed in vitro for three CMV-associated chains. Across donors, most TCRs were seen rarely, yet some public ones were widespread.

Sequenced: PBMCs. The clonotype comes from a woman aged 18-30 years in good health and CMV-seronegative. The chain couples TRBV18 to TRBJ1-5; 8 bases are shared with TRBD1. This chain's CDR3 is CASSPITTGTGRNQPQHF. Written as DNA, the CDR3 is TGTGCCAGCTCACCTATCACTACCGGGACAGGCCGCAATCAGCCCCAGCATTTT.